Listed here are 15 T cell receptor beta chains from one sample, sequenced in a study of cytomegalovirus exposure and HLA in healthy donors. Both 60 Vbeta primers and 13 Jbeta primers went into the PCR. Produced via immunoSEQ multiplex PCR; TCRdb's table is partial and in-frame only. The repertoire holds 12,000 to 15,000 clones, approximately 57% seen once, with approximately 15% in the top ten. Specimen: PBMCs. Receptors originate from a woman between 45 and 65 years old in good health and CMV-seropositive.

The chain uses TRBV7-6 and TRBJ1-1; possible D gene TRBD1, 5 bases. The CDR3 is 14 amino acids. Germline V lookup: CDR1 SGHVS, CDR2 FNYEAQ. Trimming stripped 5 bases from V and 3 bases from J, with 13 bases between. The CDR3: CASSLDTGDTEAFF. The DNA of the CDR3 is TGTGCCAGCAGCCTGGATACGGGGGACACTGAAGCTTTCTTT.

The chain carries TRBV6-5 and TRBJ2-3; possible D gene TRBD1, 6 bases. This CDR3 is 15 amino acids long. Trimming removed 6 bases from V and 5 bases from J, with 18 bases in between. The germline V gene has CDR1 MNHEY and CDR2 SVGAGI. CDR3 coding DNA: TGTGCCAGCAGGAAAGGGGGACATCCAGGAGATACGCAGTATTTT. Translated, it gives CASRKGGHPGDTQYF.

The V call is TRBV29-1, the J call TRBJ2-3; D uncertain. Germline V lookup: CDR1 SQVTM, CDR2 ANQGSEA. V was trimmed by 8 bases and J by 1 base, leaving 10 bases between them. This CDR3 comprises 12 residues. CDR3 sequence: CSLGGRTDTQYF. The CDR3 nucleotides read TGCAGCCTTGGTGGGCGCACAGATACGCAGTATTTT.

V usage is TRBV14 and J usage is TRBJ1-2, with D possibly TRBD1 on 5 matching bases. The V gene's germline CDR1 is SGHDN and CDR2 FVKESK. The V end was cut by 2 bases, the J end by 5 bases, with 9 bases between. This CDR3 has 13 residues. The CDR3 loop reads CASSQWTHYGYTF. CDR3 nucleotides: TGTGCCAGCAGCCAATGGACACATTATGGCTACACCTTC. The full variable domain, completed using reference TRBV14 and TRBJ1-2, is EAGVTQFPSHSVIEKGQTVTLRCDPISGHDNLYWYRRVMGKEIKFLLHFVKESKQDESGMPNNRFLAERTGGTYSTLKVQPAELEDSGVYFCASSQWTHYGYTFGSGTRLTVV.

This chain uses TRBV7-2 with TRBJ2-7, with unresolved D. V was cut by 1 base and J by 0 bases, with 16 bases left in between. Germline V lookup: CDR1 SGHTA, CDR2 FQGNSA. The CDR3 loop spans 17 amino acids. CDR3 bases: TGTGCCAGCAGCTTAGTTCGTCCCCCCGCGTCCTCCTACGAGCAGTACTTC. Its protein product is CASSLVRPPASSYEQYF.

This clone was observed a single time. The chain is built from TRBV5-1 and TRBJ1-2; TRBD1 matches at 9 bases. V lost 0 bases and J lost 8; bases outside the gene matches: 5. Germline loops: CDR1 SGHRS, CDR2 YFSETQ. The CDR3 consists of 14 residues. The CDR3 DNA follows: TGCGCCAGCAGCTTGGGGGACAGGGACAGCGGCTACACCTTC. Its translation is CASSLGDRDSGYTF.

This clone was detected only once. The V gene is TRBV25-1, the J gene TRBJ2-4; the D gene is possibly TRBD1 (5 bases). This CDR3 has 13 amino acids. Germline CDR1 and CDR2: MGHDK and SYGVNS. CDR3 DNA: TGTGCGACTCAGGGCACGTCCAAAAACATTCAGTACTTC. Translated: CATQGTSKNIQYF.

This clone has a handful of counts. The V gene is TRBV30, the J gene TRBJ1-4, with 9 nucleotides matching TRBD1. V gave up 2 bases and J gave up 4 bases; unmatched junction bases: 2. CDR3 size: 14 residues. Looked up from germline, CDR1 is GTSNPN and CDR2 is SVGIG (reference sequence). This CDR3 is CAWSWGQGNEKLFF. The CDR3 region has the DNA TGTGCCTGGAGTTGGGGACAGGGTAATGAAAAACTGTTTTTT.

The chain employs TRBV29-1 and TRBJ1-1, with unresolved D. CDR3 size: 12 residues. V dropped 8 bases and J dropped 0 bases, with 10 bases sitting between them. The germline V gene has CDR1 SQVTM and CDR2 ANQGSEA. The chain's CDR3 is CSPTAVNTEAFF. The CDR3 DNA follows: TGCAGCCCCACCGCGGTGAACACTGAAGCTTTCTTT. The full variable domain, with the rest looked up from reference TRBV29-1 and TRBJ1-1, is SAVISQKPSRDICQRGTSLTIQCQVDSQVTMMFWYRQQPGQSLTLIATANQGSEATYESGFVIDKFPISRPNLTFSTLTVSNMSPEDSSIYLCSPTAVNTEAFFGQGTRLTVV.

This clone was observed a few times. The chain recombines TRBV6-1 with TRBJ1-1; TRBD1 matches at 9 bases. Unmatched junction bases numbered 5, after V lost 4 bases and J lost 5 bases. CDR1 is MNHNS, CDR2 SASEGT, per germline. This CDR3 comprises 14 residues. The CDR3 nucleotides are TGTGCCAGCAGTGTACAGGGGGCGCCAACTGAAGCTTTCTTT. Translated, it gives CASSVQGAPTEAFF.

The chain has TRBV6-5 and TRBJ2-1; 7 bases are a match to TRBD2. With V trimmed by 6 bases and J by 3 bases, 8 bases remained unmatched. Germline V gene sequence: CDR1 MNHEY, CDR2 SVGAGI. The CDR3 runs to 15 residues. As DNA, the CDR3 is TGTGCCAGCAGACAACTCAAGCGGGGCTACAATGAGCAGTTCTTC. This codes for CASRQLKRGYNEQFF.

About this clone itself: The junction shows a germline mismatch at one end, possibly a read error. CDR3 coding DNA: TGTGCTAGCAGCTTAGGCCTCGGGGATACGCAGTATTTT. Its translation is CASSLGLGDTQYF. The chain joins TRBV7-7 to TRBJ2-3; D unclear. Germline V gene data show CDR1 as SSHAT and CDR2 as FNYEAQ (reference sequence). There are 13 residues in the CDR3.

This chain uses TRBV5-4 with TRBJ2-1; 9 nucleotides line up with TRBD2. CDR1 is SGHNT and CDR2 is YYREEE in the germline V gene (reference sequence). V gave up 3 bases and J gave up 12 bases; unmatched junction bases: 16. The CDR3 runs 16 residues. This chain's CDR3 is CASSSGTDLAGRAQFF. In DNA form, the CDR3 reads TGTGCCAGCAGCTCGGGGACAGATCTAGCGGGACGGGCGCAGTTCTTC.

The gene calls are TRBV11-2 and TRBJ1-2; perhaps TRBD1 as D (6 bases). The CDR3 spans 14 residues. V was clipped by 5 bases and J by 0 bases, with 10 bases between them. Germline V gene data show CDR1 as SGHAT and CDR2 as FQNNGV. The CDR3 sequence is CASSEGGANYGYTF. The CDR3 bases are TGTGCCAGCAGCGAAGGGGGTGCTAACTATGGCTACACCTTC.

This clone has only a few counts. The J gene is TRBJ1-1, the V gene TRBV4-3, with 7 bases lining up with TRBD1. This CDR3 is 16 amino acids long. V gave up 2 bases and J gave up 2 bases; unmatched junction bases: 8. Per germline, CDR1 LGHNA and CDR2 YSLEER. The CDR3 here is CASSQLLQGGNTEAFF. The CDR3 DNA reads TGCGCCAGCAGCCAACTACTTCAGGGGGGCAACACTGAAGCTTTCTTT.